The 28 T cell receptor beta chains presented below share a single source sample, sequenced in a study of shared clonotypes between healthy human individuals. TCRdb's table, derived via immunoSEQ multiplex PCR, lists solely in-frame clones and lacks some. The sample carries roughly 2.1 million clones, about 92% recorded once. The naive CD8 population came from CD45RO-negative cells selected for CCR7, without terminally differentiated effector memory CD45RA+ cells. Sequences were obtained from naive CD8+ T cells from PBMCs. The source is a man aged 18-30 years in good health. Some clones in this sample may be carry-over from other donors' samples.

The chain recombines TRBV5-1 with TRBJ1-1, with a possible D match to TRBD1 (6 bases). Germline CDR1 and CDR2: SGHRS and YFSETQ. V was cut by 0 bases and J by 1 base, with 16 bases left in between. The CDR3 sequence is 17 residues long. CDR3 nucleotides: TGCGCCAGCAGCTTGGCCGCCACGGGACACCCGAACACTGAAGCTTTCTTT. Translated: CASSLAATGHPNTEAFF. Combining the CDR3 with reference TRBV5-1 and TRBJ1-1 gives the whole variable domain KAGVTQTPRYLIKTRGQQVTLSCSPISGHRSVSWYQQTPGQGLQFLFEYFSETQRNKGNFPGRFSGRQFSNSRSEMNVSTLELGDSALYLCASSLAATGHPNTEAFFGQGTRLTVV.

The chain carries TRBV10-3 and TRBJ2-7; tentatively, D is TRBD2 (5 bases). Germline CDR1 is ENHRY and CDR2 is SYGVKD. The CDR3 sequence is 15 residues long. Trimming took off 0 bases at V and 6 bases at J, with 15 bases between the two ends. CDR3 DNA: TGTGCCATCAGTGAGTCGTTCGGGAACATTGGCGAGCAGTACTTC. Translation gives CAISESFGNIGEQYF.

This sequence joins TRBV4-1 and TRBJ2-3; tentatively, D is TRBD2 (5 bases). V was cut by 7 bases and J by 2 bases, with 10 bases left in between. There are 13 residues in the CDR3. In germline, CDR1 is MGHRA, CDR2 YSYEKL. CDR3 residues: CASTGKSTDTQYF. The CDR3, as DNA: TGCGCCAGCACCGGGAAATCCACAGATACGCAGTATTTT.

J is TRBJ2-7 and V is TRBV27, with D hard to call. Between the trimmed V and J ends, which lost 5 bases and 3 bases, there was a span of 14 bases. The CDR3 length is 14 residues. The V gene's germline CDR1 is MNHEY and CDR2 SMNVEV (reference sequence). Written as DNA, the CDR3 is TGTGCCAGCAGTACCGACCCCTTAAACTACGAGCAGTACTTC. This sequence encodes CASSTDPLNYEQYF.

This clone was seen a single time. V is TRBV13 and J is TRBJ2-7; TRBD2 agrees at 10 bases. CDR3 size: 15 residues. After removal of 6 bases from V and 4 bases from J, the junction contained 9 bases not matched to a gene. Germline loops: CDR1 PRHDT, CDR2 FYEKMQ (reference sequence). CDR3 sequence: CASSLRGTSVYEQYF. The DNA for the CDR3 is TGTGCCAGCAGTCTTAGAGGGACTAGCGTTTACGAGCAGTACTTC.

On this clone itself: The sample has other DNA sequences that encode this CDR3 too. This chain joins TRBV28 and TRBJ2-5; no clear D gene. Trimming stripped 3 bases from V and 5 bases from J, with 4 bases between. This CDR3 comprises 11 residues. The germline V gene encodes CDR1 MDHEN and CDR2 SYDVKM. The CDR3 DNA sequence: TGTGCCAGCAGTTTTAGTGAGACCCAGTACTTC. Translated: CASSFSETQYF.

The CDR3 DNA reads TGTGCCAGCAGCGACTACCCCGGGGGCGCCTACGAGCAGTACTTC. The encoded protein is CASSDYPGGAYEQYF. The chain carries TRBV11-1 and TRBJ2-7; D may be TRBD1 or TRBD2 (6 bases each). Looked up from germline, CDR1 is SGHAT and CDR2 is FQDESV (reference sequence). With 5 bases removed from V and 2 bases from J, the gap between germline ends came to 16 bases. CDR3 size: 15 residues.

The chain recombines TRBV10-3 with TRBJ2-3; D is perhaps TRBD1 (5 bases). The V and J ends lost 4 bases and 4 bases respectively, with 9 bases between them. The CDR3 sequence is 13 residues long. Per the germline V gene, CDR1 is ENHRY and CDR2 is SYGVKD. The CDR3 sequence is CAISVTASDTQYF. CDR3 coding DNA: TGTGCCATCAGTGTGACAGCTTCAGATACGCAGTATTTT.

The chain uses TRBV5-8 and TRBJ2-5; 10 positions match TRBD1. The CDR3 contains 14 residues. J gave up 3 bases and V 3 bases, and 2 bases lay outside the gene matches. The germline CDR1 and CDR2 sequences are SGHTS and YDEGEE. The CDR3: CASSWGTGEETQYF. The CDR3 DNA is TGTGCCAGCAGCTGGGGGACAGGGGAAGAGACCCAGTACTTC.

J is TRBJ1-1 and V is TRBV2; weak D call: TRBD1 (6 bases). Germline CDR1 SNHLY, CDR2 FYNNEI. CDR3 length: 17 residues. V was shortened by 2 bases and J by 0 bases, with 16 bases between the two germline ends. In DNA form, the CDR3 reads TGTGCCAGCAGTGAAAGGTGGGGACACTCCATGAACACTGAAGCTTTCTTT. Amino acids: CASSERWGHSMNTEAFF.

This clone was counted a single time. This chain links TRBV27 with TRBJ1-1, with 10 bases fitting TRBD1. Germline V gives CDR1 MNHEY, CDR2 SMNVEV (reference sequence). After removal of 4 bases from V and 3 bases from J, the junction contained 5 bases not matched to a gene. This CDR3 comprises 15 residues. The CDR3 loop reads CASSSRTGGHTEAFF. DNA for the CDR3: TGTGCCAGCAGTTCCCGGACAGGGGGTCACACTGAAGCTTTCTTT.

This chain's CDR3 is CATSSRLAGGSEQYF. In DNA, the CDR3 is TGTGCCACCAGCAGCCGACTAGCGGGAGGTTCCGAGCAGTACTTC. The rearrangement joins TRBV15 to TRBJ2-7; 13 bases agree with TRBD2. With 3 bases clipped from V and 6 bases from J, the junction kept 5 bases outside the gene matches. The CDR3 sequence is 15 residues long. Germline V gene data show CDR1 as LNHNV and CDR2 as YYDKDF (reference sequence).

Points on this clone: A read error may account for a junction end that differs from germline. This chain uses TRBV4-1 with TRBJ1-4; D is uncertain. The CDR3 length is 17 residues. Per germline, CDR1 MGHRA and CDR2 YSYEKL. This CDR3 reads CASSRGPLVRPNEKLFF. Here the CDR3 DNA reads TGCGCCAGCAGCCGTGGCCCCCTGGTCCGACCTAACGAAAAACTGTTTTTT.

About this clone itself: Additional DNA sequences in this sample encode the identical CDR3. This CDR3 reads CSVLPGDSYEQYF. CDR3 DNA: TGCAGCGTCCTGCCAGGCGATTCCTACGAGCAGTACTTC. The rearrangement uses TRBV29-1 and TRBJ2-7, with unresolved D. Per the germline V gene, CDR1 is SQVTM and CDR2 is ANQGSEA. This CDR3 region has 13 residues. Trimming stripped 6 bases from V and 1 base from J, with 13 bases between.

J is TRBJ2-7 and V is TRBV4-1; the D gene is possibly TRBD1 (6 bases). Germline V CDR1 and CDR2: MGHRA, YSYEKL. There are 14 residues in the CDR3. V gave up 3 bases and J gave up 3 bases, with 12 bases separating them. This CDR3 reads CASSQQVGGYEQYF. CDR3 bases: TGCGCCAGCAGCCAGCAGGTAGGGGGCTACGAGCAGTACTTC.

In its sample, this clone was seen a few times. The chain recombines TRBV4-1 with TRBJ1-1; D is possibly TRBD1 (6 bases). Trimming pared 1 base from V and 7 bases from J, leaving 10 bases between. The CDR3 extends over 13 amino acids. The V gene's germline CDR1 is MGHRA and CDR2 YSYEKL. In nucleotides, the CDR3 is TGCGCCAGCAGCCAAGTAGGGGGGGTTGAAGCTTTCTTT. Encoded protein: CASSQVGGVEAFF.

V gene TRBV18 combines with J gene TRBJ2-2; tentative D call: TRBD2 (5 bases). V dropped 4 bases and J dropped 0 bases, with 6 bases sitting between them. The CDR3 sequence is 14 residues long. In germline, CDR1 is KGHSH, CDR2 LQKENI. DNA for the CDR3: TGTGCCAGCTCACTAGCGCCGAACACCGGGGAGCTGTTTTTT. Its translation is CASSLAPNTGELFF.

This rearrangement joins TRBV13 to TRBJ1-2; a weak D match, TRBD1 (5 bases). The CDR3 length is 14 residues. Germline values: CDR1 PRHDT, CDR2 FYEKMQ (reference sequence). With 8 bases removed from V and 4 bases from J, the gap between germline ends came to 17 bases. Here the CDR3 reads CASGTRGRGYGYTF. As DNA, the CDR3 is TGTGCCAGCGGCACTAGGGGCCGAGGCTATGGCTACACCTTC.

This chain connects TRBV21-1 to TRBJ2-3; the table assigns TRBD1, which was not confirmed against the DNA. TRBV21-1 is shown as a pseudogene. The length of the CDR3 is 16 residues. In DNA, the CDR3 is TGTGCCAGCAGCAAAGCGCTACCCCGTCAGGGGGATACGCAGTATTTT. Translated: CASSKALPRQGDTQYF.

The chain carries TRBV7-9 and TRBJ2-3; 8 bases agree with TRBD2. Trimming removed 7 bases from V and 4 bases from J; junction bases left unmatched: 4. The CDR3 is 13 amino acids. CDR1 and CDR2 from the germline V gene are SEHNR and FQNEAQ (reference sequence). The CDR3 protein is CASITGGADTQYF. The CDR3 region has the DNA TGTGCCAGCATAACGGGAGGGGCAGATACGCAGTATTTT.

This sequence joins TRBV9 and TRBJ2-3; 10 bases agree with TRBD2. With 3 bases clipped from V and 1 base from J, the junction kept 17 bases outside the gene matches. Germline values: CDR1 SGDLS, CDR2 YYNGEE. The CDR3 contains 20 residues. The CDR3 is CASSGTTWSSGSGGTDTQYF. CDR3 nucleotide sequence: TGTGCCAGCAGCGGTACGACCTGGTCTAGCGGGAGTGGGGGCACAGATACGCAGTATTTT.

The chain carries TRBV7-9 and TRBJ2-4, with D uncertain. CDR1 is SEHNR and CDR2 is FQNEAQ in the germline V gene (reference sequence). V gave up 1 base and J gave up 0 bases, with 10 bases separating them. This CDR3 comprises 16 residues. For the CDR3, the DNA is TGTGCCAGCAGCTTAGGGACCCCACTAGCCAAAAACATTCAGTACTTC. Its translation: CASSLGTPLAKNIQYF. The full variable domain, rest sourced from reference TRBV7-9 and TRBJ2-4, is DTGVSQNPRHKITKRGQNVTFRCDPISEHNRLYWYRQTLGQGPEFLTYFQNEAQLEKSRLLSDRFSAERPKGSFSTLEIQRTEQGDSAMYLCASSLGTPLAKNIQYFGAGTRLSVL.

V usage is TRBV28 and J usage is TRBJ1-1; D not resolved. This CDR3 has 11 amino acids. CDR1 is MDHEN and CDR2 is SYDVKM in the germline V gene. The CDR3 spells CAAWRNTEAFF. For the CDR3, the DNA is TGTGCGGCATGGAGGAACACTGAAGCTTTCTTT.

The V gene is TRBV5-1, the J gene TRBJ1-2; a weak D match, TRBD1 (5 bases). This CDR3 is 16 amino acids long. Trimming left V 4 bases short and J 8 bases short, with 24 bases between. Germline loops: CDR1 SGHRS, CDR2 YFSETQ. For the CDR3, the DNA is TGCGCCAGCAGCCTCCAATTGGGCGGGGGACGAGGCGGCTACACCTTC. Residues: CASSLQLGGGRGGYTF.

The chain has TRBV4-1 and TRBJ2-1; a possible D gene is TRBD2 (6 bases). The length of the CDR3 is 18 residues. V was trimmed by 1 base and J by 7 bases, leaving 23 bases between them. CDR1 and CDR2 from the germline V gene are MGHRA and YSYEKL. The CDR3 sequence is CASSQAIVLGRAGNEQFF. In nucleotides, the CDR3 is TGCGCCAGCAGCCAAGCAATAGTATTAGGGCGGGCGGGGAATGAGCAGTTCTTC.

V and J are TRBV6-5 and TRBJ1-1; the D gene is possibly TRBD1 (5 bases). Germline CDR1 and CDR2: MNHEY and SVGAGI. The CDR3 is 14 amino acids. V was cut by 1 base and J by 2 bases, with 8 bases left in between. For the CDR3, the DNA is TGTGCCAGCAGTTACTATGGGGGAAACACTGAAGCTTTCTTT. It encodes CASSYYGGNTEAFF.

This CDR3 reads CASSRGQGVQYF. CDR3 coding DNA: TGTGCCAGCAGCCGGGGACAGGGGGTGCAGTACTTC. This sequence joins TRBV5-6 and TRBJ2-7; 11 bases agree with TRBD1. The germline V gene has CDR1 SGHDT and CDR2 YYEEEE. The length of the CDR3 is 12 residues. V lost 4 bases and J lost 9; bases outside the gene matches: 3.

The chain carries TRBV29-1 and TRBJ1-1, with D unresolved. The germline V and J ends were trimmed by 5 bases and 1 base, with 17 bases remaining between them. This CDR3 is built from 15 residues. Germline lookup yields CDR1 SQVTM and CDR2 ANQGSEA. CDR3 nucleotides: TGCAGCGTTTCTCTAGAATGGCACCCGAACACTGAAGCTTTCTTT. Translated: CSVSLEWHPNTEAFF.